The entry below gives a single T cell receptor (beta chain) sequence along with its context. The data originate from a study of T cell changes during pregnancy in multiple sclerosis. CDR1 is MNHNS, CDR2 SASEGT, per germline. V lost 3 bases, J lost 0 bases, and 9 bases lay in between. The CDR3 is made up of 15 amino acids. The protocol was immunoSEQ multiplex PCR, while the TCRdb copy is restricted to in-frame clones and leaves out a portion. The sample contains about 36,000 clones, approximately 90% of which appear only once. The sequencing used CD4+ T cells from peripheral blood mononuclear cells, collected in the first trimester of pregnancy. The genes are TRBV6-1 and TRBJ1-5, with TRBD1 as a possible D gene (5 bases). The receptor was isolated from a female donor with multiple sclerosis, enrolled in a pregnancy study. CDR3 protein: CASSEEGLSNQPQHF. As DNA, the CDR3 is TGTGCCAGCAGTGAGGAGGGGCTTAGCAATCAGCCCCAGCATTTT.